These T cell receptor beta chains were read from a single sample in a study of naive and memory T cell subsets. MiXCR, applied by TCRdb to the UMI-ligation and nested PCR reads, yields one record per CDR3 protein. This table holds fewer than 150,000 distinct CDR3 sequences, more than 15% found once. The sequenced sample consisted of naive CD8+ T cells from blood. These receptors came from a human donor in good health. The CDR3 runs from the conserved cysteine through the conserved F or W. Fields, in order: V gene, J gene, D gene, clone size, CDR3 protein, CDR3 DNA. The D gene is left open where the match is weak. Clone sizes are given selectively: once, few, many, or a class where the clone is expanded.

TRBV12-5	TRBJ2-3	.	few	CASGLHGTDTQYF	TGTGCTAGTGGTTTGCACGGTACAGATACGCAGTATTTT
TRBV6-6	TRBJ1-2	.	.	CASSPTDPNYGYTF	TGTGCCAGCAGTCCGACAGATCCCAACTATGGCTACACCTTC
TRBV14	TRBJ2-7	.	.	CASSQDFGWGAYEQYF	TGTGCCAGCAGCCAAGATTTTGGGTGGGGAGCCTACGAGCAGTACTTC
TRBV12-3/TRBV12-4	TRBJ2-2	TRBD2	.	CASRPLAGGVGELFF	TGTGCCAGCAGGCCCCTAGCGGGAGGGGTCGGGGAGCTGTTTTTT
TRBV28	TRBJ1-6	.	many	CASSWDIDNSPLHF	TGTGCCAGCAGTTGGGACATAGATAATTCACCCCTCCACTTT
TRBV9	TRBJ2-7	TRBD1	.	CASSPTGGFSYEQYF	TGTGCCAGCAGCCCTACAGGGGGCTTCTCCTACGAGCAGTACTTC
TRBV9	TRBJ2-1	.	few	CASSVEISSYNEQFF	TGTGCCAGCAGCGTAGAAATTAGCTCCTACAATGAGCAGTTCTTC
TRBV29-1	TRBJ2-5	TRBD1	few	CSVEAAGGQETQYF	TGCAGCGTTGAAGCCGCAGGGGGCCAAGAGACCCAGTACTTC
TRBV12-3/TRBV12-4	TRBJ2-1	.	few	CASSLWGGAYNEQFF	TGTGCCAGCAGTTTATGGGGGGGCGCCTACAATGAGCAGTTCTTC
TRBV29-1	TRBJ2-1	.	many	CSVAGSSYNEQFF	TGCAGCGTTGCGGGATCCTCCTACAATGAGCAGTTCTTC
TRBV3-1	TRBJ2-1	.	.	CASSQLEDFNPDEQFF	TGTGCCAGCAGCCAGCTGGAGGACTTCAACCCCGATGAGCAGTTCTTC
TRBV5-6	TRBJ2-7	.	few	CASSLGPPYEQYF	TGTGCCAGCAGCTTGGGACCTCCCTACGAGCAGTACTTC
TRBV6-5	TRBJ2-1	.	.	CASSYEGLAHEQFF	TGTGCCAGCAGTTACGAGGGGCTAGCCCATGAGCAGTTCTTC
TRBV6-5	TRBJ2-2	.	few	CASSYSKRSGELFF	TGTGCCAGCAGTTACTCGAAGAGGTCCGGGGAGCTGTTTTTT
TRBV7-9	TRBJ2-3	TRBD2	few	CASSERGLAGDNQDTQYF	TGTGCCAGCAGCGAGAGGGGACTAGCGGGGGACAACCAAGATACGCAGTATTTT
TRBV7-8	TRBJ2-4	.	few	CASSSIAKNIQYF	TGTGCCAGCAGCTCTATAGCCAAAAACATTCAGTACTTC
TRBV12-3/TRBV12-4	TRBJ2-7	.	few	CASSLSLFYEQYF	TGTGCCAGCAGTTTATCTCTCTTCTACGAGCAGTACTTC
TRBV3-1	TRBJ1-2	.	few	CASSQTAHYGYTF	TGTGCCAGCAGCCAAACAGCCCACTATGGCTACACCTTC
TRBV29-1	TRBJ2-1	.	few	CSVKVGLSLEQFF	TGCAGCGTTAAGGTAGGACTCAGCCTTGAGCAGTTCTTC
TRBV20-1	TRBJ2-2	.	few	CSAHAGSGELFF	TGCAGTGCCCATGCAGGGTCCGGGGAGCTGTTTTTT
TRBV28	TRBJ1-4	.	few	CASSFPTVATNEKLFF	TGTGCCAGCAGTTTCCCGACAGTCGCAACTAATGAAAAACTGTTTTTT
TRBV20-1	TRBJ1-1	.	few	CSAGVEAAFF	TGCAGTGCAGGAGTAGAGGCAGCTTTCTTT
TRBV6-5	TRBJ2-1	.	few	CASSPGGAEQFF	TGTGCCAGCAGCCCTGGGGGGGCCGAGCAGTTCTTC
TRBV19	TRBJ1-2	.	few	CASTPGAAGDGYGYTF	TGTGCCAGTACCCCCGGGGCGGCCGGGGATGGGTATGGCTACACCTTC
TRBV13	TRBJ2-7	.	few	CASSVLGGEQYF	TGTGCCAGCAGCGTCCTCGGGGGCGAGCAGTACTTC
TRBV5-6	TRBJ1-5	.	many	CASSPGGQPQHF	TGTGCCAGCAGCCCTGGGGGACAGCCCCAGCATTTT
TRBV15	TRBJ2-5	TRBD1	.	CATSTGQGREETQYF	TGTGCCACCAGTACGGGACAGGGGCGGGAGGAGACCCAGTACTTC
TRBV27	TRBJ2-7	.	few	CASGPPTGEQYF	TGTGCCAGCGGGCCTCCGACCGGCGAGCAGTACTTC
TRBV10-3	TRBJ2-3	TRBD2	.	CAISTSGMGGTDTQYF	TGTGCCATCAGCACTAGCGGGATGGGTGGCACAGATACGCAGTATTTT
TRBV19	TRBJ2-3	TRBD2	.	CASSVRTSGDTQYF	TGTGCCAGTAGTGTGCGGACTAGCGGAGATACGCAGTATTTT
TRBV6-5	TRBJ1-1	.	.	CASSLRIWDTEAFF	TGTGCCAGCAGCCTCAGGATTTGGGACACTGAAGCTTTCTTT
TRBV7-9	TRBJ1-1	.	few	CATSPGSHTEAFF	TGTGCCACCTCCCCAGGGAGTCACACTGAAGCTTTCTTT
TRBV11-2	TRBJ2-5	TRBD1	few	CASSPGTGWETQYF	TGTGCCAGCAGCCCCGGGACAGGGTGGGAGACCCAGTACTTC
TRBV28	TRBJ2-3	.	few	CASSQSTRDPTDTQYF	TGTGCCAGCAGTCAATCGACAAGAGATCCCACAGATACGCAGTATTTT